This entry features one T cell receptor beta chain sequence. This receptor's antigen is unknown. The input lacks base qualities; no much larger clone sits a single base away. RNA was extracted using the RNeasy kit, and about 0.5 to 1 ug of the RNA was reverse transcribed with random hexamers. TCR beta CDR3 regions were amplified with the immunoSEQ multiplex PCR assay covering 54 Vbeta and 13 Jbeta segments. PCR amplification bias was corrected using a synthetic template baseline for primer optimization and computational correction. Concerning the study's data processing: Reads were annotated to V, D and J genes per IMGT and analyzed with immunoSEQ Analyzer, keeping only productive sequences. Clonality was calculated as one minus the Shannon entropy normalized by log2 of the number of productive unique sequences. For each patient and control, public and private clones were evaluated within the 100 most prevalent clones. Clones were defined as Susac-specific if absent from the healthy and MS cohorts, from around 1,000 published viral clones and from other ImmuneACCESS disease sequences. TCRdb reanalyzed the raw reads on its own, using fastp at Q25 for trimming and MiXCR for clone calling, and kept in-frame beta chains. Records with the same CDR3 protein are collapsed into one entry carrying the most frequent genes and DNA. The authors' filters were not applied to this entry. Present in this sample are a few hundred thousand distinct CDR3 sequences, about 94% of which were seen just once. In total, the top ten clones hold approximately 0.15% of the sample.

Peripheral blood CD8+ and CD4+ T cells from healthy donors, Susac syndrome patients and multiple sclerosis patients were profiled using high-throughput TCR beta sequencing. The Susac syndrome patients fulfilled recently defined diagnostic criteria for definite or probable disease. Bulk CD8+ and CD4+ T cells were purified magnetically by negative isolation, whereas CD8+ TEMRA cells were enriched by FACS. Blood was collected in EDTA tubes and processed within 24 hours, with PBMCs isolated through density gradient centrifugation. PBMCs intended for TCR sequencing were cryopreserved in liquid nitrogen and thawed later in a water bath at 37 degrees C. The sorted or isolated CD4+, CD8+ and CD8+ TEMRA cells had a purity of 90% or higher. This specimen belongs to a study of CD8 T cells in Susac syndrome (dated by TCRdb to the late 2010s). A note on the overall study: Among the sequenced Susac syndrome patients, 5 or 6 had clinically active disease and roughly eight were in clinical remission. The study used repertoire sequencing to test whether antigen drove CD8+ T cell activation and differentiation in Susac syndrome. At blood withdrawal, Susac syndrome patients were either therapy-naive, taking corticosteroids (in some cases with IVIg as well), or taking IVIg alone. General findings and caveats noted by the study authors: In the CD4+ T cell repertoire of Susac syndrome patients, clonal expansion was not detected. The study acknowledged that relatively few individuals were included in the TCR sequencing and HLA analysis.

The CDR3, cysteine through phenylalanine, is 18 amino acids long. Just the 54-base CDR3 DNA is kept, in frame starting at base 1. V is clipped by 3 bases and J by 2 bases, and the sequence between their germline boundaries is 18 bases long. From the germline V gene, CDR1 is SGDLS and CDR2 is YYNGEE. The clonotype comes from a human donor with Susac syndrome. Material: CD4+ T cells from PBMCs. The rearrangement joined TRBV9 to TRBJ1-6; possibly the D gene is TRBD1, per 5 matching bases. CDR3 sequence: CASSAGTYEAAYNSPLHF. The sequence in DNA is TGTGCCAGCAGCGCCGGGACCTATGAGGCGGCCTATAATTCACCCCTCCACTTT. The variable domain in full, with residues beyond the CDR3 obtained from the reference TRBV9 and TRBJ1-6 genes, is DSGVTQTPKHLITATGQRVTLRCSPRSGDLSVYWYQQSLDQGLQFLIQYYNGEERAKGNILERFSAQQFPDLHSELNLSSLELGDSALYFCASSAGTYEAAYNSPLHFGNGTRLTVT.